The source of this TCR beta chain is a study of spatial heterogeneity in lung cancer. Findings and limits, study-wide: Tracking of tumor mutation counts was seen in expanded intratumoral alpha and beta TCR counts.

Every TCR cDNA molecule bore a unique molecular identifier. From the 5' RACE reads, TCRdb called clonotypes with MiXCR, one entry per CDR3 protein. The table has about 13,000 distinct CDR3 sequences, around 5.4% seen once. Stated time point: sample taken at primary tumor resection. Whole RNA, isolated from tumor, nontumor lung or frozen PBMC, was sequenced without prior sorting. Germline CDR1 SGHDN, CDR2 FVKESK. The CDR3 consists of 15 residues. Trimming removed 4 bases from V and 0 bases from J; junction bases left unmatched: 6. This clonotype was detected ten times or more. The antigen is unknown. In a library made to pick up alpha chains, this beta chain is a stray read with a size that means little.

The V gene is TRBV14, the J gene TRBJ2-7; 7 positions agree with TRBD2. Sequenced material: lung tumor tissue, taken at surgery. The TCR originated in a female donor with early-stage non-small cell lung cancer. CDR3 in DNA: TGTGCCAGCAGCCCCCTTCGGGGGGACTCCTACGAGCAGTACTTC. Protein sequence: CASSPLRGDSYEQYF.